A selection of T cell receptor beta chains follows, all from one sample in a study of CD8 T cells in ankylosing spondylitis. TCRdb redid the calling of the 5' RACE reads with MiXCR, one entry per CDR3 protein. The data show 85,000 to 100,000 distinct CDR3 sequences, roughly 8.8% seen once. Sample: blood, either unsorted or a sorted T cell fraction (not recorded which). These receptors were taken from a male donor with ankylosing spondylitis or in good health (not recorded which). Both conserved end residues are part of each CDR3. The order of the fields is clone size, J gene, CDR3 length, V gene, D gene, CDR3 protein, CDR3 DNA. D genes are given only for firm matches. Clone size is shown for a subset of rows, as once, few, many or a class of expanded clone.

many,TRBJ2-7,14,TRBV7-2,TRBD2,CASSLDGGAYEQYF,TGTGCCAGCAGCTTAGACGGGGGGGCCTACGAGCAGTACTTC
many,TRBJ2-3,15,TRBV7-3,TRBD2,CASSSRGTITDTQYF,TGTGCCAGCAGCTCCCGCGGGACTATCACAGATACGCAGTATTTT
few,TRBJ2-7,13,TRBV2,.,CASSDGTLYEQYF,TGTGCCAGCAGTGATGGGACTCTCTACGAGCAGTACTTC
many,TRBJ1-6,15,TRBV9,TRBD1,CASSAQGADNSPLHF,TGTGCCAGCAGCGCTCAGGGGGCTGATAATTCACCCCTCCACTTT
many,TRBJ2-5,14,TRBV6-2/TRBV6-3,TRBD1,CASSYSGGSETQYF,TGTGCCAGCAGTTATTCAGGGGGCAGTGAGACCCAGTACTTC
many,TRBJ2-1,14,TRBV24-1,TRBD1,CATGGTGGYNEQFF,TGTGCCACCGGGGGGACAGGGGGCTACAATGAGCAGTTCTTC
many,TRBJ1-1,12,TRBV7-6,.,CASSLYQAEAFF,TGTGCCAGCAGCCTGTACCAGGCTGAAGCTTTCTTT
many,TRBJ2-7,13,TRBV29-1,.,CSVVSTQSHEQYF,TGCAGCGTTGTGTCGACTCAGAGCCACGAGCAGTACTTC
few,TRBJ2-1,13,TRBV3-1,.,CASSLTVNNEQFF,TGTGCCAGCAGCCTAACGGTTAACAATGAGCAGTTCTTC
.,TRBJ1-2,15,TRBV5-1,TRBD1,CASSLEAGGDVGYTF,TGCGCCAGCAGCTTGGAGGCAGGGGGTGATGTTGGCTACACCTTC
many,TRBJ2-3,14,TRBV5-1,.,CASSGGSVPDTQYF,TGCGCCAGCAGCGGGGGGTCCGTGCCAGATACGCAGTATTTT
many,TRBJ1-3,17,TRBV5-1,.,CASSYRELGSSGNTIYF,TGCGCCAGCAGCTATCGAGAACTTGGCAGCTCTGGAAACACCATATATTTT
few,TRBJ2-5,14,TRBV7-9,TRBD2,CASSVLAEQETQYF,TGTGCCAGCAGCGTCCTAGCGGAGCAAGAGACCCAGTACTTC
many,TRBJ2-3,16,TRBV12-3/TRBV12-4,.,CASSLAPGGGPDTQYF,TGTGCCAGCAGTTTGGCCCCCGGCGGGGGCCCAGATACGCAGTATTTT
few,TRBJ2-5,17,TRBV20-1,TRBD2,CSARILGHWTSFETQYF,TGCAGTGCTAGAATTTTAGGGCATTGGACTAGTTTCGAGACCCAGTACTTC
many,TRBJ2-3,16,TRBV5-1,TRBD2,CASSLDGSGGTDTQYF,TGCGCCAGCAGCTTGGATGGTAGCGGGGGGACAGATACGCAGTATTTT
many,TRBJ1-6,15,TRBV9,.,CASSVVGGGNSPLHF,TGTGCCAGCAGCGTAGTTGGTGGCGGGAATTCACCCCTCCACTTT
many,TRBJ2-2,16,TRBV5-1,.,CASSLVAGARTGELFF,TGCGCCAGCAGCTTGGTTGCAGGGGCGCGCACCGGGGAGCTGTTTTTT
many,TRBJ2-7,12,TRBV28,TRBD2,CASGLAGIEQYF,TGTGCCAGTGGGCTAGCGGGGATCGAGCAGTACTTC
many,TRBJ2-3,9,TRBV7-3,.,CASSPRLYF,TGTGCCAGCAGCCCAAGGTTGTATTTT
many,TRBJ2-3,16,TRBV12-3/TRBV12-4,.,CASSRQGGIRTDTQYF,TGTGCCAGCAGCCGACAGGGCGGGATACGAACAGATACGCAGTATTTT
many,TRBJ2-3,14,TRBV20-1,TRBD2,CSSPRGGRTDTQYF,TGCAGTTCGCCCCGGGGGGGCCGCACAGATACGCAGTATTTT
many,TRBJ1-5,12,TRBV20-1,.,CSAGQSNQPQHF,TGCAGTGCCGGACAGTCAAATCAGCCCCAGCATTTT
.,TRBJ1-1,14,TRBV9,.,CASSVEGLNTEAFF,TGTGCCAGCAGCGTAGAGGGTTTGAACACTGAAGCTTTCTTT
many,TRBJ2-6,10,TRBV6-2/TRBV6-3,.,CASRRTVLTF,TGTGCCAGCAGGCGGACTGTCCTGACTTTC
many,TRBJ2-7,15,TRBV29-1,TRBD1,CSVSGGTASPYEQYF,TGCAGCGTTTCAGGTGGGACAGCTTCCCCCTACGAGCAGTACTTC
many,TRBJ1-5,14,TRBV6-1,TRBD1,CASSMAGGDQPQHF,TGTGCCAGCAGCATGGCAGGGGGCGATCAGCCCCAGCATTTT
many,TRBJ2-7,14,TRBV3-1,.,CASSTQGSVYEQYF,TGTGCCAGCAGCACACAGGGTTCCGTCTACGAGCAGTACTTC
many,TRBJ2-2,14,TRBV20-1,.,CSARDQGYTGELFF,TGCAGTGCTAGAGATCAGGGTTACACCGGGGAGCTGTTTTTT
.,TRBJ2-1,12,TRBV4-1,.,CASSQDTNEQFF,TGCGCCAGCAGCCAAGATACGAATGAGCAGTTCTTC
many,TRBJ2-2,18,TRBV4-2,.,CASSPHTGQRGNTGELFF,TGTGCCAGCAGCCCACACACCGGACAAAGAGGGAACACCGGGGAGCTGTTTTTT
many,TRBJ2-7,13,TRBV29-1,.,CSANQGVGYEQYF,TGCAGCGCAAATCAGGGAGTTGGTTACGAGCAGTACTTC
many,TRBJ2-3,14,TRBV7-6,TRBD1,CASSPGQGPDTQYF,TGTGCCAGCAGCCCTGGACAGGGGCCAGATACGCAGTATTTT
many,TRBJ2-1,14,TRBV12-3/TRBV12-4,.,CASSFAGSGNEQFF,TGTGCCAGCAGTTTCGCGGGTAGCGGCAATGAGCAGTTCTTC